This T cell receptor (beta chain) was obtained from a study of blood T cell repertoires in COVID-19. Overall study: Samples came from the United States, Italy and Spain, spanning acute and convalescent COVID-19. Sources were T cells, B-cell-depleted T cells, or PBMCs; the material itself was cDNA or gDNA.

CDR3 size: 15 residues. Germline V gene lookup returns CDR1 LGHNA and CDR2 YNFKEQ. V shed 0 bases and J shed 8 bases, with 13 bases lying between them. Source study methods: Amplification of reference gene primers was used by the study to estimate nucleated cell counts. Some clones are missing from TCRdb's copy, which holds only in-frame ones; the method was immunoSEQ multiplex PCR. That table supplies the V and J calls and clone size; D and trimming were determined from the DNA. Of around 130,000 clones listed, 90% are singletons. The sample comprised peripheral blood. This chain joins TRBV4-2 and TRBJ1-4, with TRBD1 as a possible D gene (5 bases). This TCR was sampled from a middle-aged man with active COVID-19. CDR3: CASSQDTQGREKLFF. DNA of the CDR3: TGTGCCAGCAGCCAAGATACGCAGGGTCGAGAAAAACTGTTTTTT.